What follows describes a single T cell receptor beta chain. Unique molecular identifiers tagged the TCRbeta library. TCRdb recomputed calls from the PCR reads with MiXCR, one row per CDR3 protein. The table has fewer than 700,000 distinct CDR3 sequences, 23% seen once. The sample comes from a study of T-cell reconstitution after alpha-beta-depleted transplantation in children. The material sequenced was PBMCs, mostly from graft donor cells, taken 360 days after TCRalphabeta/CD19-depleted stem cell transplant. This clonotype originated in a boy younger than two who had a stem cell transplant for acute myeloid leukemia, so the T cells may come from the graft donor.

The CDR3 region is CASSPDQGNTEAFF. The CDR3 DNA follows: TGCGCCAGCAGCCCTGACCAGGGGAACACTGAAGCTTTCTTT. The V and J genes are TRBV4-1 and TRBJ1-1; possible D gene TRBD1, 5 bases. There are 14 residues in the CDR3. V shed 4 bases and J shed 1 base, with 10 bases lying between them. Germline V lookup: CDR1 MGHRA, CDR2 YSYEKL.